This TCR beta chain was captured in a study of T cells in Graves' hyperthyroidism and ophthalmopathy. This clonotype appeared many times. Antigen specificity is unknown. Diagnoses were made from clinical symptoms, serum measures (thyroxine and TRAb), thyroid ultrasound and orbital computed tomography. Before ophthalmopathy appeared, progressors gave blood at initial hyperthyroidism diagnosis. Using RNA transcripts as the source, TCR beta CDR3 regions were amplified. The HTBI set primed first-round TCR CDR3 RT-PCR. TCRdb itself ran the multiplex PCR reads through MiXCR, one entry per CDR3 protein. In the table there are some 300,000 distinct CDR3 sequences, roughly 15% of which are singletons. Study results and limitations: For ophthalmopathy, model prediction preceded onset by a median about six months. Most thyroid clonotypes that were expanded above 0.001 also turned up in blood.

The specimen sequenced was blood. The origin of this receptor is a woman in her twenties or thirties with Graves' hyperthyroidism that later progressed to Graves' ophthalmopathy.

The CDR3 reads CASSLETGDYEQYF. CDR3 in DNA: TGTGCCAGCAGCTTAGAAACAGGGGACTACGAGCAGTACTTC. This sequence joins TRBV7-9 and TRBJ2-7; 7 bases are a match to TRBD1. CDR1 is SEHNR, CDR2 FQNEAQ, per germline (reference sequence). The CDR3 consists of 14 residues. V lost 1 base, J lost 3 bases, and 3 bases stayed unmatched.